These 12 T cell receptor beta chains originate from one sample sequenced in a study of a mutant IDH1 vaccine in newly diagnosed glioma. The antigens of these receptors remain unknown. Time point described: week 11, during vaccination. Each dose delivered 300 ug of mutant IDH1 20-mer peptide subcutaneously with imiquimod. TCRdb's table, derived via immunoSEQ multiplex PCR, lists solely in-frame clones and lacks some. The sample shows fewer than 75,000 clones, less than 85% of them seen only once. Material: PBMCs, obtained from a glioma patient whose treatment included an IDH1 peptide vaccine. Every receptor here comes from a woman in her 50s with glioma.

In DNA form, the CDR3 reads TGTGCCAGCAGTGAAGTACAGGGTAGAGGCAGTCAGCCCCAGCATTTT. It translates to CASSEVQGRGSQPQHF. The chain recombines TRBV6-1 with TRBJ1-5; possibly TRBD1 for D (6 bases). CDR1 is MNHNS and CDR2 is SASEGT in the germline V gene. Trimming removed 1 base from V and 6 bases from J, with 16 bases in between. This CDR3 is built from 16 residues.

This sequence joins TRBV5-1 and TRBJ1-3, with TRBD1 matching over 12 bases. Looked up from germline, CDR1 is SGHRS and CDR2 is YFSETQ. The CDR3 spans 17 residues. V shed 0 bases, J shed 7 bases, and the junction held 8 bases outside the gene matches. The chain's CDR3 is CASSLAGQGAVGNTIYF. The CDR3 nucleotides are TGCGCCAGCAGCTTGGCGGGACAGGGGGCCGTGGGTAACACCATATATTTT.

This clone was seen more than once but under ten times. The chain recombines TRBV14 with TRBJ1-1, with unresolved D. The V gene's germline CDR1 is SGHDN and CDR2 FVKESK. The CDR3 covers 12 residues. With 6 bases removed from V and 11 bases from J, the gap between germline ends came to 16 bases. CDR3: CASSQFGVTAFF. The DNA of the CDR3 is TGTGCCAGCAGTCAGTTTGGGGTAACGGCTTTCTTT.

The rearrangement joins TRBV10-3 to TRBJ2-2, with 8 bases that match TRBD1. The CDR3 totals 12 residues. Per germline, CDR1 ENHRY and CDR2 SYGVKD. With 4 bases clipped from V and 13 bases from J, the junction kept 5 bases outside the gene matches. CDR3 in DNA: TGTGCCATCAGTGGATCAGGGGGCACGCTGTTTTTT. It encodes CAISGSGGTLFF.

The chain is built from TRBV5-6 and TRBJ2-1, with no clear D. The CDR3 runs 17 residues. Germline CDR1 SGHDT, CDR2 YYEEEE. Deletions cut 3 bases from V and 4 bases from J, with 20 bases between. DNA of the CDR3: TGTGCCAGCAGCTACCATTCTTTTAGCTCCCCGTACAATGAGCAGTTCTTC. It encodes CASSYHSFSSPYNEQFF.

The V call is TRBV7-2, the J call TRBJ1-2; 7 bases line up with TRBD1. This CDR3 is 12 amino acids long. The V segment lost 5 bases and the J segment 5 bases; nucleotides outside the gene matches: 2. Germline CDR1 is SGHTA and CDR2 is FQGNSA. DNA of the CDR3: TGTGCCAGCAGCCAACAGGGGTATGGCTACACCTTC. As protein: CASSQQGYGYTF.

The chain employs TRBV6-5 and TRBJ2-7; D gene unclear. The germline gives CDR1 MNHEY, CDR2 SVGAGI. The CDR3 spans 14 residues. The V end was cut by 5 bases, the J end by 2 bases, with 13 bases between. The CDR3 is CASSRTTSPYEQYF. DNA of the CDR3: TGTGCCAGCAGTCGTACTACAAGCCCCTACGAGCAGTACTTC.

J is TRBJ2-1 and V is TRBV7-2; D is perhaps TRBD2 (5 bases). This CDR3 region has 13 residues. Trimming took 2 bases from V and 9 from J, leaving 11 bases between them. Germline CDR1 SGHTA, CDR2 FQGNSA. The CDR3 protein is CASSLTPEGEQFF. The CDR3 DNA reads as TGTGCCAGCAGCTTAACCCCAGAGGGTGAGCAGTTCTTC.

This clone was counted only a few times. J is TRBJ1-1 and V is TRBV2; D gene unclear. Trimming stripped 1 base from V and 7 bases from J, with 13 bases between. CDR3 size: 14 residues. Germline V gene data show CDR1 as SNHLY and CDR2 as FYNNEI. The CDR3 loop reads CASSEGLAANEAFF. For the CDR3, the DNA is TGTGCCAGCAGTGAAGGGTTGGCAGCCAATGAAGCTTTCTTT.

The V call is TRBV6-5, the J call TRBJ1-6; TRBD1 matches 9 bases. The junction had 6 bases not matched to a gene; V was cut back by 5 bases and J by 10 bases. The germline gives CDR1 MNHEY, CDR2 SVGAGI. The CDR3 runs 14 residues. CDR3 amino acids: CASSPGTGRSPLHF. In DNA form, the CDR3 reads TGTGCCAGCAGTCCCGGGACAGGGAGATCACCCCTCCACTTT.

V is TRBV6-1 and J is TRBJ2-7; tentatively, D is TRBD1 (5 bases). V was shortened by 3 bases and J by 2 bases, with 8 bases between the two germline ends. Germline lookup yields CDR1 MNHNS and CDR2 SASEGT. This CDR3 has 13 residues. The CDR3 loop is CASSDPGTYEQYF. CDR3 coding DNA: TGTGCCAGCAGTGACCCAGGGACCTACGAGCAGTACTTC.

The chain uses TRBV5-4 and TRBJ1-1; no definite D call. This CDR3 comprises 14 residues. Germline assignment: CDR1 SGHNT and CDR2 YYREEE (reference sequence). V dropped 2 bases and J dropped 4 bases, with 12 bases sitting between them. The CDR3 sequence: CASSFTGMGTEAFF. The CDR3 nucleotides read TGTGCCAGCAGCTTTACGGGGATGGGCACTGAAGCTTTCTTT.